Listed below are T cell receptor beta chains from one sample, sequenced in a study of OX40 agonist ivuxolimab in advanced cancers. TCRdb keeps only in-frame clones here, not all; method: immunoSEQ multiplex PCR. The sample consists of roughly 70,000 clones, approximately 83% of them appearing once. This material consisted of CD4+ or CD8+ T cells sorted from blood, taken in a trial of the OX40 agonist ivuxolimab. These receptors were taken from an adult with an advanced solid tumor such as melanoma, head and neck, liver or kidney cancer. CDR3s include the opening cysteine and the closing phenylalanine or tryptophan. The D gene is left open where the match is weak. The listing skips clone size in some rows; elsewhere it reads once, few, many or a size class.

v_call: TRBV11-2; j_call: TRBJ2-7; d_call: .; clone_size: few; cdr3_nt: TGTGCCAGCAGCCCACTTCGATCTTACGAGCAGTACTTC; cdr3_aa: CASSPLRSYEQYF
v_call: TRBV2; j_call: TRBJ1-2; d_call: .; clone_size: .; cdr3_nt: TGTGCCAGCAGTGTAACGACGGGATCCGCTGGCTACACCTTC; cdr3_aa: CASSVTTGSAGYTF
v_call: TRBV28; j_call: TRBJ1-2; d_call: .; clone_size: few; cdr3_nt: TGTGCGGCAGGGTCTAACTATGGCTACACCTTC; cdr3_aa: CAAGSNYGYTF
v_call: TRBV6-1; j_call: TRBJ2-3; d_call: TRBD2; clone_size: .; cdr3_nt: TGTGCCAGCATCCCGCTAGCGGGGCCCGGGTATACGCAGTATTTT; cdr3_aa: CASIPLAGPGYTQYF
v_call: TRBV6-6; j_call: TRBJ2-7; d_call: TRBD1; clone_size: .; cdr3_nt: TGTGCCAGCACTGACAGGGCCAGATACGAGCAGTACTTC; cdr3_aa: CASTDRARYEQYF
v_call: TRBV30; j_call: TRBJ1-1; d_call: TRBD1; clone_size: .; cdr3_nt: TGTGCCTGGAGACCGGGACAGAGAATTGAAGCTTTCTTT; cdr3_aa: CAWRPGQRIEAFF
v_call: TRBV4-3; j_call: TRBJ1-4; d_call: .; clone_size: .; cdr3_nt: TGCGCCAGCAGCCAACAAAGGATAACGAATGAAAAACTGTTTTTT; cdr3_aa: CASSQQRITNEKLFF
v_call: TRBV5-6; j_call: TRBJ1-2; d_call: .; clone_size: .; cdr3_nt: TGTGCCAGCAGCTTGGTACAGGCGAACTATGGCTACACCTTC; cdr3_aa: CASSLVQANYGYTF
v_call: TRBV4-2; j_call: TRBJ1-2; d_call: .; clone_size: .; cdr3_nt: TGTGCCAGCAGCCAAGATCGCCAGTTGGTTCAGGGCTATGGCTACACCTTC; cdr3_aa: CASSQDRQLVQGYGYTF
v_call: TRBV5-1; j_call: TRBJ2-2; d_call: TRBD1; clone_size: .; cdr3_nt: TGCGCCAGCAGCTTATCCGGGACAGGGCTCACCGGGGAGCTGTTTTTT; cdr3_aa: CASSLSGTGLTGELFF
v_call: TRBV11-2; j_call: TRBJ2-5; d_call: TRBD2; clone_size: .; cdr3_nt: TGTGCCAGCAGCTTAGTCGGGGGGGGCCAAGAGACCCAGTACTTC; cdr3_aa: CASSLVGGGQETQYF
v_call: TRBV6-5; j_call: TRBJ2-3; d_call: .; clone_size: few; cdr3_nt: TGTGCCAGCAGTTACTCGAAGGAAATTAGCACAGATACGCAGTATTTT; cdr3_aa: CASSYSKEISTDTQYF
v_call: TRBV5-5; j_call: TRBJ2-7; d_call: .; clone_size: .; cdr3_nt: TGTGCCAGCAGCTTGCTAGGGGGGGATCTCACCGAGCAGTACTTC; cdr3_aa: CASSLLGGDLTEQYF
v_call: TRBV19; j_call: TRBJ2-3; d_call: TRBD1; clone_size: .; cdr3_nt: TGTGCCAGTAAGGGTTCTTTGGGACAGGGGAAAGATACGCAGTATTTT; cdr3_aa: CASKGSLGQGKDTQYF
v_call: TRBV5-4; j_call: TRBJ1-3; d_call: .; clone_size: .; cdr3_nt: TGTGCCAGCAGCTTGGATGGGGGGCCCGGAAACACCATATATTTT; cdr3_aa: CASSLDGGPGNTIYF
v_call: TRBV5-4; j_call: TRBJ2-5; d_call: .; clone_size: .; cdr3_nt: TGTGCCAGCAGCTTGAGCTCCCCGGAGACCCAGTACTTC; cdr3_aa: CASSLSSPETQYF
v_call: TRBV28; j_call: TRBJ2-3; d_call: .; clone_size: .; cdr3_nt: TGTGCCAGCAGTTTAGGGGGCCGGGGTGAAGGAGATACGCAGTATTTT; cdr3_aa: CASSLGGRGEGDTQYF
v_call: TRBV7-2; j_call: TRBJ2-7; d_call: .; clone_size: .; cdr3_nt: TGTGCCAGCAGCTTTGAACGGGACCCCTCCTACGAGCAGTACTTC; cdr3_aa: CASSFERDPSYEQYF
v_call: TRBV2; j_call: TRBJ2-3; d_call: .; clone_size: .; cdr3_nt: TGTGCCAGCAGTGAAAGGGGTCTCCCAGATACGCAGTATTTT; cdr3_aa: CASSERGLPDTQYF
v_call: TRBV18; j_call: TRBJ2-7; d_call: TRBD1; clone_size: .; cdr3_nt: TGTGCCAGCTCTAGGGGGACAGTGTCCTACGAGCAGTACTTC; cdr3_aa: CASSRGTVSYEQYF
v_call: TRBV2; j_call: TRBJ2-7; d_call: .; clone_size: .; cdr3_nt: TGTGCCAGCAGAGCGGACTTGTACTCCTACGAGCAGTACTTC; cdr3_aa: CASRADLYSYEQYF
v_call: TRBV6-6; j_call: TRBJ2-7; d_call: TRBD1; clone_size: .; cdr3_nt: TGTGCCAGCAGTTACGGACAGGGCTCCTACGAGCAGTACTTC; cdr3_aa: CASSYGQGSYEQYF